This T cell receptor beta chain is drawn from a study of human T cells and chemical hapten exposure. Notes on the study in general: The formation of large CDR3 similarity clusters by expanded TCRs significantly exceeded that of controls. Since the donors had alopecia, their immune response may not be the same as that of healthy people.

TCRdb called the RACE reads again in MiXCR, with one record for every CDR3 protein. The sample has about 68,000 distinct CDR3 sequences, approximately 11% seen once. Time point: pre-sensitization, week 0. Regarding treatment: therapeutic diphenylcyclopropenone sensitization with weekly scalp DPC. The starting material, unfractionated whole blood, was used for total RNA extraction. Concerning this clonotype: Its antigen is unidentified.

CDR1 and CDR2 (germline): MDHEN, SYDVKM. The V segment lost 1 base and the J segment 9 bases; nucleotides outside the gene matches: 8. The CDR3 has 16 amino acids. The TCR was taken from a woman aged 45 to 65 with alopecia areata. Some clones in this sample may be carry-over from other donors' samples. This sequence joins TRBV28 and TRBJ2-1, with TRBD2 matching 11 bases. The specimen comprised whole blood, sampled in connection with sensitization to the hapten diphenylcyclopropenone (DPC). The CDR3 bases are TGTGCCAGCAGTTTATATTGGTCTAGCGGGAGGAGTGAGCAGTTCTTC. As protein: CASSLYWSSGRSEQFF.